This TCR beta chain was sequenced for a study of T cells in narcolepsy. Study context: Patients with NT1 or NT2 and healthy control donors were enrolled. Overall study results and limits: Autoreactive clone sequences were missing from some blood memory CD4+ repertoires. Blood of same and different patients, but not healthy controls, reportedly held recurring autoreactive clonotypes. Autoreactive HCRT-specific and TRIB2-specific clonotypes were marked in same-patient CSF-versus-blood CD4+ comparisons.

Generated by immunoSEQ multiplex PCR, the TCRdb table keeps only in-frame clones and is missing some. Of under 40,000 clones detected, about 80% appear once; the ten largest clones hold over 0.95%. This clone came up once. The antigen is undetermined. Germline assignment: CDR1 WNHNN and CDR2 SYGVQD (reference sequence). CDR3 length equals 14 residues. The V end was cut by 0 bases, the J end by 1 base, with 6 bases between. The TCR originated in a human donor with narcolepsy. Source material: CD45RA- memory CD4+ T cells from PBMCs. The genes are TRBV10-1 and TRBJ1-1; TRBD1 might be the D (6 bases). DNA of the CDR3: TGCGCCAGCAGTGAGTCGGGGGCGAACACTGAAGCTTTCTTT. It yields the protein CASSESGANTEAFF.